Listed below are T cell receptor beta chains from one sample, sequenced in a study of blood T cell repertoires in COVID-19. Sequencing was performed with immunoSEQ multiplex PCR; in TCRdb, only in-frame clones are kept and a portion is missing. The sample has approximately 70,000 clones, about 89% seen once. Sequenced sample: peripheral blood. The receptors stem from a man in his fifties or sixties with COVID-19, enrolled during active disease. The CDR3 runs from the conserved cysteine through the conserved F or W. D genes are given only for firm matches. Not every row has a clone size; where given, it reads once, few, many or a size class.

abundance: .; v_gene: TRBV13; j_gene: TRBJ2-1; d_gene: .; CDR3aa: CASSLERLGAGNEQFF; CDR3nt: TGTGCCAGCAGCCTCGAACGCCTTGGGGCGGGGAATGAGCAGTTCTTC
abundance: once; v_gene: TRBV10-3; j_gene: TRBJ2-2; d_gene: TRBD1; CDR3aa: CAIMGQGENGELFF; CDR3nt: TGTGCCATCATGGGACAGGGGGAAAACGGGGAGCTGTTTTTT
abundance: .; v_gene: TRBV7-9; j_gene: TRBJ1-1; d_gene: .; CDR3aa: CASSGDNQPFF; CDR3nt: TGTGCCAGCAGCGGCGACAATCAACCTTTCTTT
abundance: .; v_gene: TRBV3-1/TRBV3-2; j_gene: TRBJ2-7; d_gene: .; CDR3aa: CASSQVPGDYEQYF; CDR3nt: TGTGCCAGCAGCCAGGTCCCAGGGGACTACGAGCAGTACTTC
abundance: .; v_gene: TRBV29-1; j_gene: TRBJ2-5; d_gene: .; CDR3aa: CSVEGGAETQYF; CDR3nt: TGCAGCGTTGAAGGGGGCGCGGAGACCCAGTACTTC
abundance: .; v_gene: TRBV19; j_gene: TRBJ1-5; d_gene: .; CDR3aa: CASSPYRDGQPQHF; CDR3nt: TGTGCCAGTAGCCCTTACAGGGACGGTCAGCCCCAGCATTTT
abundance: .; v_gene: TRBV18; j_gene: TRBJ1-6; d_gene: TRBD1; CDR3aa: CASSPDRGSPLHF; CDR3nt: TGTGCCAGCTCACCGGACAGGGGCTCACCCCTCCACTTT
abundance: .; v_gene: TRBV18; j_gene: TRBJ2-2; d_gene: .; CDR3aa: CASSPGRGVTSGELFF; CDR3nt: TGTGCCAGCTCACCGGGGCGCGGGGTTACGTCCGGGGAGCTGTTTTTT
abundance: .; v_gene: TRBV7-7; j_gene: TRBJ2-5; d_gene: .; CDR3aa: CASSLVPGHQETQYF; CDR3nt: TGTGCTAGCAGCTTAGTTCCAGGGCACCAAGAGACCCAGTACTTC
abundance: .; v_gene: TRBV7-9; j_gene: TRBJ1-5; d_gene: .; CDR3aa: CASQIGDQPQHF; CDR3nt: TGTGCCAGTCAAATCGGAGATCAGCCCCAGCATTTT
abundance: .; v_gene: TRBV30; j_gene: TRBJ1-1; d_gene: TRBD1; CDR3aa: CAWSMGTGAAFF; CDR3nt: TGTGCCTGGAGTATGGGGACAGGGGCAGCTTTCTTT
abundance: .; v_gene: TRBV29-1; j_gene: TRBJ2-5; d_gene: .; CDR3aa: CSVGGQFQETQYF; CDR3nt: TGCAGCGTGGGGGGACAGTTCCAAGAGACCCAGTACTTC
abundance: .; v_gene: TRBV6-6; j_gene: TRBJ1-1; d_gene: .; CDR3aa: CASSFGRGDTEAFF; CDR3nt: TGTGCCAGCAGTTTTGGGAGGGGGGACACTGAAGCTTTCTTT
abundance: once; v_gene: TRBV3-1/TRBV3-2; j_gene: TRBJ1-2; d_gene: .; CDR3aa: CASSQEGVTPGSGYTF; CDR3nt: TGTGCCAGCAGCCAAGAGGGAGTGACCCCTGGGAGTGGCTACACCTTC
abundance: .; v_gene: TRBV24-1; j_gene: TRBJ2-5; d_gene: .; CDR3aa: CATSDPAGGRETQYF; CDR3nt: TGTGCCACCAGTGATCCTGCCGGGGGGCGAGAGACCCAGTACTTC
abundance: once; v_gene: TRBV28; j_gene: TRBJ2-1; d_gene: TRBD1; CDR3aa: CASSNAGGTYNEQFF; CDR3nt: TGTGCCAGCAGCAATGCAGGGGGAACATACAATGAGCAGTTCTTC
abundance: .; v_gene: TRBV2; j_gene: TRBJ2-7; d_gene: TRBD2; CDR3aa: CASRPRLAGGYEQYF; CDR3nt: TGTGCCAGCAGGCCCCGACTAGCGGGAGGCTACGAGCAGTACTTC
abundance: .; v_gene: TRBV4-1; j_gene: TRBJ2-1; d_gene: .; CDR3aa: CASSQAIDWRNEQFF; CDR3nt: TGCGCCAGCAGCCAAGCCATAGATTGGAGGAATGAGCAGTTCTTC
abundance: .; v_gene: TRBV6-5; j_gene: TRBJ2-1; d_gene: .; CDR3aa: CASSTSQSERGEQFF; CDR3nt: TGTGCCAGCAGCACCTCCCAGTCAGAAAGGGGTGAGCAGTTCTTC
abundance: .; v_gene: TRBV6-5; j_gene: TRBJ2-2; d_gene: TRBD1; CDR3aa: CASSRDRDTGELFF; CDR3nt: TGTGCCAGCAGCCGGGACAGAGACACCGGGGAGCTGTTTTTT
abundance: .; v_gene: TRBV18; j_gene: TRBJ2-3; d_gene: TRBD1; CDR3aa: CASSPGTGSDTQYF; CDR3nt: TGTGCCAGCTCACCCGGGACAGGATCCGATACGCAGTATTTT
abundance: once; v_gene: TRBV19; j_gene: TRBJ1-1; d_gene: TRBD1; CDR3aa: CASIAGGLNTEAFF; CDR3nt: TGTGCCAGTATCGCAGGGGGCCTGAACACTGAAGCTTTCTTT
abundance: .; v_gene: TRBV19; j_gene: TRBJ2-3; d_gene: TRBD2; CDR3aa: CASSIGLAADTQYF; CDR3nt: TGTGCCAGTAGTATAGGACTAGCAGCAGATACGCAGTATTTT
abundance: .; v_gene: TRBV5-1; j_gene: TRBJ2-5; d_gene: TRBD1; CDR3aa: CASSPGTVQETQYF; CDR3nt: TGCGCCAGCAGCCCCGGGACAGTCCAAGAGACCCAGTACTTC
abundance: .; v_gene: TRBV6-5; j_gene: TRBJ2-1; d_gene: TRBD2; CDR3aa: CASRAGTSGGNEQFF; CDR3nt: TGTGCCAGCAGGGCCGGGACTAGCGGGGGGAATGAGCAGTTCTTC
abundance: .; v_gene: TRBV5-6; j_gene: TRBJ2-6; d_gene: .; CDR3aa: CASSSPQHRSGANVLTF; CDR3nt: TGTGCCAGCAGTTCGCCCCAACATCGCTCTGGGGCCAACGTCCTGACTTTC
abundance: .; v_gene: TRBV4-3; j_gene: TRBJ1-5; d_gene: .; CDR3aa: CASSLQGRGQPQHF; CDR3nt: TGCGCCAGCAGCCTTCAAGGGAGGGGCCAGCCCCAGCATTTT
abundance: .; v_gene: TRBV7-8; j_gene: TRBJ2-3; d_gene: .; CDR3aa: CASSLSGGTQYF; CDR3nt: TGTGCCAGCAGCTTATCCGGGGGTACGCAGTATTTT
abundance: once; v_gene: TRBV6-5; j_gene: TRBJ1-5; d_gene: .; CDR3aa: CASSVDSFNQPQHF; CDR3nt: TGTGCCAGCAGCGTTGACAGTTTCAATCAGCCCCAGCATTTT
abundance: once; v_gene: TRBV4-2; j_gene: TRBJ2-3; d_gene: TRBD2; CDR3aa: CASSLGTTDTQYF; CDR3nt: TGTGCCAGCAGCCTCGGGACTACTGATACGCAGTATTTT
abundance: .; v_gene: TRBV10-3; j_gene: TRBJ1-3; d_gene: .; CDR3aa: CAISVEGNTIYF; CDR3nt: TGTGCCATCAGTGTGGAGGGAAACACCATATATTTT
abundance: .; v_gene: TRBV30; j_gene: TRBJ2-7; d_gene: TRBD2; CDR3aa: CAWSPGTSGDYEQYF; CDR3nt: TGTGCCTGGAGTCCAGGGACTAGCGGGGACTACGAGCAGTACTTC
abundance: .; v_gene: TRBV9; j_gene: TRBJ2-3; d_gene: .; CDR3aa: CASSVVGWSTDTQYF; CDR3nt: TGTGCCAGCAGCGTAGTCGGTTGGAGCACAGATACGCAGTATTTT
abundance: .; v_gene: TRBV19; j_gene: TRBJ2-5; d_gene: TRBD1; CDR3aa: CASSTGRDREETQYF; CDR3nt: TGTGCCAGTAGTACGGGGAGGGACAGGGAAGAGACCCAGTACTTC
abundance: .; v_gene: TRBV13; j_gene: TRBJ1-1; d_gene: TRBD1; CDR3aa: CASSSNTRDRVGTEAFF; CDR3nt: TGTGCCAGCAGCTCAAATACCCGGGACAGGGTGGGCACTGAAGCTTTCTTT
abundance: .; v_gene: TRBV7-2; j_gene: TRBJ1-4; d_gene: TRBD1; CDR3aa: CASSSDRGGEKLFF; CDR3nt: TGTGCCAGCAGCTCCGACAGGGGGGGAGAAAAACTGTTTTTT
abundance: .; v_gene: TRBV30; j_gene: TRBJ1-3; d_gene: TRBD1; CDR3aa: CAWSVQRTGHFGNTIYF; CDR3nt: TGTGCCTGGAGTGTACAAAGGACAGGACACTTTGGAAACACCATATATTTT
abundance: .; v_gene: TRBV19; j_gene: TRBJ1-1; d_gene: .; CDR3aa: CASSPQMNTEAFF; CDR3nt: TGTGCCAGTAGTCCCCAGATGAACACTGAAGCTTTCTTT
abundance: .; v_gene: TRBV3-1/TRBV3-2; j_gene: TRBJ2-5; d_gene: .; CDR3aa: CASSLNRYLAETQYF; CDR3nt: TGTGCCAGCAGCCTGAACCGGTACTTAGCAGAGACCCAGTACTTC
abundance: .; v_gene: TRBV28; j_gene: TRBJ1-2; d_gene: .; CDR3aa: CASSLGTLDGYTF; CDR3nt: TGTGCCAGCAGTTTAGGGACACTTGATGGCTACACCTTC
abundance: .; v_gene: TRBV5-1; j_gene: TRBJ2-1; d_gene: .; CDR3aa: CASSLGDSYNEQFF; CDR3nt: TGCGCCAGCAGCTTGGGCGACTCCTACAATGAGCAGTTCTTC
abundance: .; v_gene: TRBV24-1; j_gene: TRBJ2-3; d_gene: .; CDR3aa: CATRGKRSTDTQYF; CDR3nt: TGTGCCACCAGGGGTAAGCGGAGCACAGATACGCAGTATTTT
abundance: .; v_gene: TRBV5-4; j_gene: TRBJ2-7; d_gene: TRBD1; CDR3aa: CASSPTGGDEQYF; CDR3nt: TGTGCCAGCAGCCCTACAGGGGGCGATGAGCAGTACTTC
abundance: .; v_gene: TRBV5-4; j_gene: TRBJ2-1; d_gene: .; CDR3aa: CASSSSGGSPYNEQFF; CDR3nt: TGTGCCAGCAGCTCCTCCGGGGGTTCTCCCTACAATGAGCAGTTCTTC
abundance: once; v_gene: TRBV6-6; j_gene: TRBJ1-3; d_gene: .; CDR3aa: CASSQRTAGNTIYF; CDR3nt: TGTGCCAGCAGCCAACGGACAGCAGGAAACACCATATATTTT
abundance: .; v_gene: TRBV11-2; j_gene: TRBJ2-3; d_gene: .; CDR3aa: CASSLDLHNTDTQYF; CDR3nt: TGTGCCAGCAGCTTAGATTTGCACAACACAGATACGCAGTATTTT
abundance: few; v_gene: TRBV10-3; j_gene: TRBJ1-5; d_gene: .; CDR3aa: CAISEGADNQPQHF; CDR3nt: TGTGCCATCAGTGAGGGGGCGGACAATCAGCCCCAGCATTTT